The 12 T cell receptor beta chains listed next were all sequenced from one sample in a study of shared clonotypes between healthy human individuals. Sequenced by immunoSEQ multiplex PCR; TCRdb stores in-frame clones only, minus some. The sample holds roughly 1,800,000 clones, over 85% seen once. As defined, naive CD8 cells were CD45RO-negative and positively selected for CCR7, with terminally differentiated effector memory CD45RA+ cells excluded. Material: naive CD8+ T cells sorted from blood. All receptors derive from a man aged 18 to 29 in good health.

This clone has only a few counts. This sequence joins TRBV4-1 and TRBJ1-6, with 7 nucleotides matching TRBD1. The CDR3 is made up of 14 amino acids. J was trimmed by 8 bases and V by 0 bases; bases with no gene match: 1. Germline assignment: CDR1 MGHRA and CDR2 YSYEKL. CDR3 protein: CASSQDQGDSPLHF. The CDR3 bases are TGCGCCAGCAGCCAAGACCAGGGGGATTCACCCCTCCACTTT.

The chain uses TRBV7-2 and TRBJ2-1; 13 bases match TRBD2. The CDR3 covers 15 residues. After removal of 5 bases from V and 3 bases from J, the junction contained 1 base not matched to a gene. Germline V CDR1 and CDR2: SGHTA, FQGNSA. In nucleotides, the CDR3 is TGTGCCAGCAGCCGACTAGCGGGAGGCTACAATGAGCAGTTCTTC. It is translated as CASSRLAGGYNEQFF.

The chain employs TRBV30 and TRBJ2-7, with 13 bases that match TRBD2. V was clipped by 4 bases and J by 5 bases; unmatched bases: 11. This CDR3 has 16 amino acids. Germline lookup yields CDR1 GTSNPN and CDR2 SVGIG (reference sequence). The CDR3 sequence: CAWTSGTSGVGDEQYF. DNA of the CDR3: TGTGCCTGGACCTCCGGGACTAGCGGGGTCGGAGACGAGCAGTACTTC.

The chain joins TRBV9 to TRBJ2-1, with D possibly matching TRBD2 (6 bases). With 4 bases removed from V and 3 bases from J, the gap between germline ends came to 14 bases. The CDR3 runs 15 residues. Germline CDR1 reads SGDLS; CDR2 reads YYNGEE. This CDR3 is CASSSSRDFYNEQFF. Here the CDR3 DNA reads TGTGCCAGCAGCTCCTCTCGGGACTTCTACAATGAGCAGTTCTTC.

The V call is TRBV6-1, the J call TRBJ2-7, with D unclear. In germline, CDR1 is MNHNS, CDR2 SASEGT. With 4 bases removed from V and 2 bases from J, the gap between germline ends came to 18 bases. This CDR3 has 16 amino acids. CDR3 loop: CASSGVTTALTYEQYF. CDR3 coding DNA: TGTGCCAGCAGTGGGGTAACGACCGCGTTGACCTACGAGCAGTACTTC.

Only one count was recorded for this clone. The sample contains more than one DNA sequence encoding this CDR3. The chain recombines TRBV28 with TRBJ2-2; D call uncertain. CDR3 length: 14 residues. Trimming took 3 bases from V and 4 from J, leaving 9 bases between them. CDR1 and CDR2 (germline): MDHEN, SYDVKM. CDR3 sequence reads: CASSFRLGTGELFF. CDR3 nucleotide sequence: TGTGCCAGCAGTTTTCGATTAGGCACCGGGGAGCTGTTTTTT.

The rearrangement links TRBV30 to TRBJ1-1; maybe TRBD1 (6 bases). V was trimmed by 2 bases and J by 0 bases, leaving 19 bases between them. Per germline, CDR1 GTSNPN and CDR2 SVGIG (reference sequence). This CDR3 spans 17 amino acids. The CDR3 region has the DNA TGTGCCTGGAGTTTACTCACAGGGCCCCCCTTGAACACTGAAGCTTTCTTT. Protein sequence: CAWSLLTGPPLNTEAFF.

This chain uses TRBV18 with TRBJ2-7; 7 positions match TRBD2. Germline V gene data show CDR1 as KGHSH and CDR2 as LQKENI. Trimming at V came to 6 bases and at J to 2 bases, leaving 4 bases not matched to a gene. The CDR3 covers 13 residues. The CDR3 DNA reads as TGTGCCAGCTCGCGGGAGTCTCCCTACGAGCAGTACTTC. Translation: CASSRESPYEQYF.

CDR3 nucleotide sequence: TGTGCCAGCAGCTCAATCGGACAGGGGAATCAAGAGACCCAGTACTTC. This gives the protein CASSSIGQGNQETQYF. J is TRBJ2-5 and V is TRBV7-9, with TRBD1 matching 9 bases. Germline-derived CDR1 and CDR2 are SEHNR and FQNEAQ (reference sequence). The trim removed 4 bases at V and 2 bases at J, leaving 8 bases unmatched. The CDR3 length is 16 residues.

The gene calls are TRBV7-2 and TRBJ2-7, with 8 bases fitting TRBD2. The junction had 5 bases not matched to a gene; V was cut back by 5 bases and J by 5 bases. CDR3 size: 13 residues. The V gene's germline CDR1 is SGHTA and CDR2 FQGNSA. The CDR3 sequence is CASSLSGRNEQYF. In DNA, the CDR3 is TGTGCCAGCAGCCTCAGCGGGAGAAACGAGCAGTACTTC.

This clone was counted a few times. V gene TRBV11-2 combines with J gene TRBJ1-6, with TRBD1 matching over 9 bases. Germline trimming cut 8 bases from V and 8 bases from J; bases unmatched to any gene: 7. Germline V gene data show CDR1 as SGHAT and CDR2 as FQNNGV. This CDR3 has 14 amino acids. The CDR3 DNA is TGTGCCAGCTTCCCCAGGGACAGGGATTCACCCCTCCACTTT. Encoded protein: CASFPRDRDSPLHF.

The V and J genes are TRBV5-6 and TRBJ2-4; no definite D call. Per germline, CDR1 SGHDT and CDR2 YYEEEE. Trimming left V 0 bases short and J 11 bases short, with 12 bases between. The CDR3 covers 13 residues. As DNA, the CDR3 is TGTGCCAGCAGCTTGGGGAGCTTGGGTGTTCAGTACTTC. Encoded protein: CASSLGSLGVQYF.